Described below is a single T cell receptor (beta chain) sequence and its context. Its antigen remains undetermined. This sample stems from a study of cytomegalovirus exposure and HLA in healthy donors (dated by TCRdb to the late 2010s). Broadly, across the study: An earlier analysis of approximately 640 of the donors reported approximately 300 Gb of sequence data and about 100 million unique TCR beta sequences from 150 million to 200 million T cells. Rather than using new phenotypic data, the later analysis identified candidate immune exposures from TCR beta sequences and from how often those sequences occurred across donors. Five DR-DQ haplotypes were treated as single units for association and clustering because of strong linkage in the cohort. A later analysis re-analyzed previously published TCR beta repertoires from 660 or so donors and added high-resolution HLA genotyping to study TCR occurrence patterns. On average, around 200,000 unique TCR beta nucleotide sequences were sequenced per donor among a few hundred genotyped donors of the cohort, with around 19% of those sequences being non-productive. Every discovery cohort repertoire had been produced on one sequencing platform. The study aimed to test whether signatures of past pathogen exposure could be identified by cataloging public T cell receptors. Donor age, sex, ethnicity and CMV serostatus were compiled together with the repertoire data. Among the roughly 430 genotyped donors, roughly 80% belonged to the genetic ancestry cluster associated with self-reported Caucasian donors. About 300 gigabases of sequencing data and approximately 93 million unique TCR sequences were included in an early release covering 550 to 650 HLA-typed donors. In an earlier analysis of a few hundred of the donors, high-throughput TCR beta sequencing was used to judge whether each TCR beta V gene segment behaved as functional or pseudogenic. The number of typed donors differed by locus: about 620-640 for A, B, C, DRB1 and DQB1; approximately 540 for DQA1; 606 for DPA1; and 400 to 480 for DPB1. HLA typing covered class I and class II loci at four-digit resolution. Along with the approximately 650-subject first cohort, a separate validation cohort of over 90 different subjects was used. The study used immunosequencing to profile the T cell repertoires of about 670 subjects and linked those repertoires to cytomegalovirus serostatus. Genome-wide SNP genotypes for about 65% of the 666 donors were used in a later genetic analysis, which treated that subset as a discovery cohort. High-throughput TCR immunosequencing, statistical association of individual TCRs with disease status, and machine learning were combined to predict cytomegalovirus infection status.

Library creation used the immunoSEQ multiplex PCR assay. A mixture of 60 forward primers for TCR Vbeta segments and 13 reverse primers for TCR Jbeta segments was used in the multiplex PCR. The CDR3 region of rearranged TCR beta genes was amplified from genomic DNA by a multiplex PCR assay. The Illumina HiSeq System was used to sequence the amplified TCR beta libraries as 87-base-pair reads. In the paper's pipeline: A later analysis counted about 80 million unique TCR beta chains across the 666 repertoires, and approximately 11 million of these chains were shared by at least two donors. A nearest-neighbor algorithm error-corrected the raw reads and collapsed the reads into unique sequences, merging closely related sequences to remove PCR and sequencing errors. CDR3 sequences were aligned to IMGT reference sequences to assign V, D and J gene segments. For a sequence to be retained, a match of at least six nucleotides was required to both a V gene segment and a J gene segment. Rearrangements were classified as productive when the CDR3 lacked stop codons and remained in frame with V and J, and all other rearrangements were classified as non-productive. Following IMGT convention, CDR3 was defined as the stretch from the second conserved V-encoded cysteine up to the conserved J-encoded phenylalanine. In an earlier analysis of around 570 of the donors, sequences lacking an unambiguous match to a single V gene segment were excluded. In an earlier analysis of 587 of the donors, a V segment was called functional when productive rearrangements were above 56.7%, and segregating when the standard deviation between donors exceeded 5%. A statistical classification framework was built to diagnose cytomegalovirus status from the catalog of TCR beta chain sequences. In a later analysis, TCR nucleotide sequences were compared against IMGT/GENE-DB human TR gene sequences so that V and J genes could be assigned. A later analysis assigned CDR3 sequences and most-parsimonious VDJ recombination scenarios with the TCRdist pipeline. In a later analysis, each TCR beta chain was defined by its CDR3 amino acid sequence together with its V-gene family, and reads lacking a unique V-gene family were excluded. To address suspected cross-contamination and a sequencing artifact, a later analysis removed several hundred highly shared, low-generation-probability nucleotide sequences. In a later analysis, a clonal expansion index was calculated for each public chain from normalized within-repertoire ranks of inferred template counts. In a later analysis, generation probabilities were computed with a VDJ recombination model fitted to out-of-frame rearrangements, and the resulting probabilities were checked against IGoR. In a later analysis, TCR-TCR, TCR-HLA and TCR-CMV co-occurrence was scored with hypergeometric tests, and a repertoire-size bias correction was applied to TCR pairs. To estimate false discovery rates, a later analysis permuted the HLA or CMV assignments 20 times. In a later analysis, co-occurring TCRs were grouped with DBSCAN, and TCRdist sequence similarity was added when clustering was performed within HLA-allele-positive subsets. Repertoires with fewer than 30,000 or more than 120,000 public chains were left out of co-occurrence clustering, as were five repertoires with anomalous nucleotide sharing. TCRdb re-hosts the immuneACCESS table, in-frame sequences only. Its copies lack some clones; in the studies checked, an unresolved V gene accounts for under half of them, and the cause for the rest is not known. The V and J calls and clone size are taken from that table; D and trimming were inferred from the DNA. In this sample's table one finds fewer than 100,000 clones. The ten largest clones add up to approximately 0.63% of the sample.

The cohort consisted of 670 or so healthy bone marrow donors. At the time of sampling, every cohort member was nominally healthy, though immune exposures that went unrecorded were likely present. The donor tested CMV seronegative and was one of the 352 seronegative cohort members. A peripheral blood sample was provided by each donor, and peripheral blood mononuclear cells were used for TCR beta sequencing. Genomic DNA extraction from the blood cell samples was performed with the Qiagen DNeasy Blood Extraction Kit. What the research found in general, with its limitations: In a later analysis, over 15,000 TCR beta sequences were associated with specific HLA alleles at a false discovery rate of 0.05. A total of 150 to 200 TCR beta chains were listed by the study as associated with cytomegalovirus. A cluster of highly shared sequence variants was judged likely to be a technical artifact of the sequencing pipeline. A later analysis found that HLA-associated TCR beta chains were more clonally expanded and had lower generation probabilities than equally common non-associated chains. A further reported finding was that TCR beta sequences accurately predicted the HLA-A and HLA-B alleles for most subjects in the first cohort. Most TCR sequences were seen in very few donors, while some public TCRs were found in many individuals. In a later analysis, most CMV-associated TCR beta chains were found to appear HLA-restricted, with HLA associations seemingly driven largely by CMV exposure. Some IMGT-functional V segments, including TRBV6-2 and TRBV6-3, could not be told apart with the 87-base-pair reads, so those segments were excluded. Cytomegalovirus status was reported to be diagnosed by the classifier with high specificity and sensitivity in both the original and validation cohorts. Correlated functional status among segregating V segments might be attributable to linkage disequilibrium, but an unknown experimental factor could not be ruled out. The cohort was sequenced for TCR beta chains only, and without alpha or paired-chain data the features that could be detected were limited. In a later genetic analysis, fewer N-insertions in productive TCRs were reported among donors in an Asian-associated ancestry cluster than the roughly 640-donor mean. It was suggested by the authors that the approach could potentially be generalized to other disease states and immunological phenotypes. Several of the top co-occurrence clusters appeared to be linked to parvovirus B19, influenza, CMV and Epstein-Barr virus, according to a later analysis. An association between a missense DCLRE1C variant and V-gene and J-gene trimming of TCR beta chains was found in a later genetic analysis and replicated in an independent cohort. The presence/absence analyses assumed that sequencing depth was roughly uniform across donors, and that assumption may not be true. When HLA alleles, especially DR and DQ, strongly co-occurred, TCR associations were difficult to assign to individual alleles. In an earlier analysis of under 600 of the donors, most TCR beta V segments were observed in productive rearrangements about 87% or about 30% of the time, broadly matching IMGT annotations. Because counts were too low, about 18 rarely observed V segments, including chromosome 9 orphons, were excluded from the earlier analysis of several hundred of the donors. In vitro tests confirmed that a few of the cytomegalovirus-associated TCR beta chains recognize cytomegalovirus antigens. Because HLA typing was missing for some donors at each locus, association tests included only the typed subset. Immune exposure information for the cohort was limited to CMV serostatus. According to a later analysis, TCR association rates differed among HLA loci, with DRB1 alleles showing the most associated TCRs and HLA-C alleles showing the fewest.

The CDR3 starts with the cysteine, ends with the phenylalanine, and has 16 residues. Here the CDR3 DNA is all that survives: 48 bases in frame from base 1. The germline V gene (reference sequence) specifies SEHNR as CDR1 and FQNEAQ as CDR2. Germline trimming: 4 bases from V, 5 bases from J; junction bases outside gene matches: 7. The sequenced material came from PBMCs. This receptor chain uses TRBV7-9 and TRBJ1-6; TRBD1 agrees with 8 junctional bases. The TCR originated in a man aged 50 to 59 in good health and CMV-seronegative. The DNA reads TGTGCCAGCAGCTCATGGACAGGGACCGATAATTCACCCCTCCACTTT. Translation gives CASSSWTGTDNSPLHF.